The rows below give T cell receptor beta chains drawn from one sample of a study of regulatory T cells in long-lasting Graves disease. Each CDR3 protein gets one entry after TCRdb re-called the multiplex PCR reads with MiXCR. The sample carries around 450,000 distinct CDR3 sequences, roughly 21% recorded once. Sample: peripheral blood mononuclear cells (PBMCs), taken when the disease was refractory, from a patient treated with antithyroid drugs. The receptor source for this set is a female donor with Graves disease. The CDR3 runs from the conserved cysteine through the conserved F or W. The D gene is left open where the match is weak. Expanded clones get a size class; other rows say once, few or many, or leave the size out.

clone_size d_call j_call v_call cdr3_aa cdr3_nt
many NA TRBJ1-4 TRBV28 CASSAPRAINEKLFF TGTGCCAGCAGCGCCCCCCGGGCCATAAATGAAAAACTGTTTTTT
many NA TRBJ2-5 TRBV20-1 CSARFETQYF TGCAGTGCTAGGTTCGAGACCCAGTACTTC
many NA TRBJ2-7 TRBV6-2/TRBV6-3 CASSYGGHSYEQYF TGTGCCAGCAGTTATGGGGGACATTCCTACGAGCAGTACTTC
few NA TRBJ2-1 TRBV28 CASSSPGLSQFF TGTGCCAGCAGTTCACCGGGACTTTCCCAGTTCTTC
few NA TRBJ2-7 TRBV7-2 CASSLVTATTYEQYF TGTGCCAGCAGCTTAGTAACAGCCACGACCTACGAGCAGTACTTC
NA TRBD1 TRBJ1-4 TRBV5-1 CASSRGQGEEKLFF TGCGCCAGCAGTCGGGGACAGGGGGAAGAAAAACTGTTTTTT
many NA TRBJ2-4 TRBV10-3 CAISESGGTQGVIQYF TGTGCCATCAGTGAGTCTGGGGGGACCCAAGGTGTCATTCAGTACTTC
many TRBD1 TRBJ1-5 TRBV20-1 CSAGTDSNQPQHF TGCAGTGCCGGGACAGATAGCAATCAGCCCCAGCATTTT
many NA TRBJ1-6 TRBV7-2 CASSFGQPNYNSPLHF TGTGCCAGCAGCTTCGGACAGCCAAACTATAATTCACCCCTCCACTTT
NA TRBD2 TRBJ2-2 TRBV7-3 CASSPDSGRAGTGELFF TGTGCCAGCAGCCCCGATAGCGGGAGGGCCGGTACCGGGGAGCTGTTTTTT
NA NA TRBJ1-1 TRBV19 CATRQPNEAFF TGTGCCACCAGACAGCCAAATGAAGCTTTCTTT
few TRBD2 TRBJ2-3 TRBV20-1 CSASDPGTSASTDTQYF TGCAGTGCTAGTGACCCGGGGACTAGCGCGAGCACAGATACGCAGTATTTT
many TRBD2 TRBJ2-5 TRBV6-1 CASGPRTSGGPETQYF TGTGCCAGCGGACCACGGACTAGCGGGGGTCCGGAGACCCAGTACTTC
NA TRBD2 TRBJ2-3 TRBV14 CASSQRLASTDTQYF TGTGCCAGCAGCCAGCGACTAGCGAGCACAGATACGCAGTATTTT
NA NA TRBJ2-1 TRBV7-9 CASSSQGYNEQFF TGTGCCAGCAGCTCACAGGGCTACAATGAGCAGTTCTTC
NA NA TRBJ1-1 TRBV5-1 CASSGGGGGTEAFF TGCGCCAGCAGCGGGGGCGGGGGTGGCACTGAAGCTTTCTTT
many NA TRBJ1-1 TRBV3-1 CASSQSAEAFF TGTGCCAGCAGCCAATCGGCTGAAGCTTTCTTT
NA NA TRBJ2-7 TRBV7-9 CASSLEGPRGNEQYF TGTGCCAGCAGCTTAGAAGGGCCGAGGGGTAACGAGCAGTACTTC
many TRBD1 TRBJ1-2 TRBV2 CASSLTGGAGYGYTF TGTGCCAGCAGTCTGACAGGGGGCGCAGGCTATGGCTACACCTTC
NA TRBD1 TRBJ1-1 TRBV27 CASSSWDRAEGTEAFF TGTGCCAGCAGCTCTTGGGACAGGGCAGAGGGCACTGAAGCTTTCTTT
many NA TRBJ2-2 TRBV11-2 CASSLEVLGPGELFF TGTGCCAGCAGCTTAGAGGTTTTGGGTCCCGGGGAGCTGTTTTTT
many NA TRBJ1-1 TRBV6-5 CASSYSDRNTEAFF TGTGCCAGCAGTTACTCCGACAGGAACACTGAAGCTTTCTTT
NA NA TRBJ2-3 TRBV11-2 CASSTARDTQYF TGTGCCAGCAGCACCGCGAGAGATACGCAGTATTTT
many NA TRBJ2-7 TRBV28 CASSLTAYEQYF TGTGCCAGCAGTTTGACAGCCTACGAGCAGTACTTC
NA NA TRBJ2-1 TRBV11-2 CASSAGTTTYNEQFF TGTGCCAGCAGCGCCGGGACAACCACCTACAATGAGCAGTTCTTC
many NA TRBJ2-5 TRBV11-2 CASSSGAETREYF TGTGCCAGCAGCTCCGGGGCTGAAACTCGGGAGTACTTC
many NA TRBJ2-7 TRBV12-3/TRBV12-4 CASSFNPVYEQYF TGTGCCAGCAGTTTCAATCCTGTATACGAGCAGTACTTC
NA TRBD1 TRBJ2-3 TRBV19 CASSPTGTGVIDTQYF TGTGCCAGTAGTCCCACCGGGACAGGGGTGATAGATACGCAGTATTTT
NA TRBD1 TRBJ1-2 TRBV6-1 CASTRTGGIYGFTF TGTGCCAGCACTAGGACAGGGGGCATCTATGGCTTCACCTTC
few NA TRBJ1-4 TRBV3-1 CASSASATNEKLFF TGTGCCAGCAGCGCCTCAGCAACTAATGAAAAACTGTTTTTT
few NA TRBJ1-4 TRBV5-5 CASSRWSEKLFF TGTGCCAGCAGCCGGTGGAGTGAAAAACTGTTTTTT
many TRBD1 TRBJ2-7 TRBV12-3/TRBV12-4 CASRPGQGPYEQYF TGTGCCAGCAGGCCGGGACAGGGACCCTACGAGCAGTACTTC
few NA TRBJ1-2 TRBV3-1 CASSQDLGTLAYGYTF TGTGCCAGCAGCCAAGATCTGGGCACTCTGGCCTATGGCTACACCTTC
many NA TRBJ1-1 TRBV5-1 CASSTNPGTSGTEAFF TGCGCCAGCAGCACGAACCCCGGGACGTCTGGCACTGAAGCTTTCTTT
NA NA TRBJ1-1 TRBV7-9 CASSVQQLLNTEAFF TGTGCCAGCAGCGTCCAACAGCTGTTGAACACTGAAGCTTTCTTT
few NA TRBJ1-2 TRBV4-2 CASSQESNSNYGYTF TGTGCCAGCAGCCAAGAATCAAACTCCAACTATGGCTACACCTTC
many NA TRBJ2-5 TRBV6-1 CASRGETQYF TGTGCCAGCAGGGGGGAGACCCAGTACTTC
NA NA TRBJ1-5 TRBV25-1 CASSDGGHQPQHF TGTGCCAGCAGTGATGGGGGGCATCAGCCCCAGCATTTT
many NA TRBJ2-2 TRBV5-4 CASSAPGLAYTGELFF TGTGCCAGCAGCGCTCCGGGTTTAGCGTATACCGGGGAGCTGTTTTTT
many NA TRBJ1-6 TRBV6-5 CASSYNQGGSPLHF TGTGCCAGCAGTTACAATCAGGGAGGATCACCCCTCCACTTT